This T cell receptor (beta chain) was retrieved from a study of shared clonotypes between healthy human individuals. Overall study context: The composition of the donors was two women and a few men aged 18 to 49. Researchers assigned three CD4 naive, three CD4 memory, two CD8 naive and one CD8 memory plate to each donor. Study conclusions and caveats: What naive subsets generally showed was a larger estimated richness than memory subsets showed.

As concerns this clone: Antigen specificity is unknown.

Germline-derived CDR1 and CDR2 are MGHRA and YSYEKL. V gave up 2 bases and J gave up 2 bases, with 19 bases separating them. The CDR3 loop spans 17 amino acids. Naive CD8 isolation took CD45RO-negative cells positively selected for CCR7 and excluded terminally differentiated effector memory CD45RA+ cells. TCRdb's table, derived via immunoSEQ multiplex PCR, lists solely in-frame clones and lacks some. The sample consists of some 2.1 million clones, about 94% of them appearing once. The clonotype was recovered from a man aged 18 to 30 in good health. The chain couples TRBV4-1 to TRBJ2-7; D may be TRBD1 or TRBD2 (6 bases each). The sequencing sample was made of naive CD8+ T cells sorted from blood. The CDR3 DNA is TGCGCCAGCAGCCAACTACCACAGGGTCGGGGGACCTACGAGCAGTACTTC. As protein: CASSQLPQGRGTYEQYF.